The 25 T cell receptor beta chains presented below share a single source sample, sequenced in a study of T-cell reconstitution after alpha-beta-depleted transplantation in children. A TCRbeta library incorporating unique molecular identifiers was prepared. TCRdb independently ran MiXCR on the PCR reads; one entry per CDR3 protein. This table holds approximately 490,000 distinct CDR3 sequences, over 9.5% found once. The starting material was PBMCs, obtained before TCRalphabeta/CD19-depleted stem cell transplant. The origin of the receptors is a child aged 2 to 10 with inherited bone marrow failure, due to receive a stem cell transplant.

This clonotype has ten or more counts. This CDR3 is CASSLAQSGGGQFF. DNA of the CDR3: TGTGCCAGCAGTTTAGCGCAAAGCGGAGGGGGGCAGTTCTTC. J is TRBJ2-1 and V is TRBV12-3 or TRBV12-4, with D perhaps being TRBD1 or TRBD2 (6 bases each). The length of the CDR3 is 14 residues. V dropped 0 bases and J dropped 12 bases, with 15 bases sitting between them.

This clonotype was detected ten times or more. This chain links TRBV13 with TRBJ2-7; no definite D call. The CDR3 runs 14 residues. The germline V and J ends were trimmed by 1 base and 3 bases, with 10 bases remaining between them. The V gene's germline CDR1 is PRHDT and CDR2 FYEKMQ (reference sequence). CDR3 DNA sequence: TGTGCCAGCAGCTTAGCTAGTGTTGTCTACGAGCAGTACTTC. Translation: CASSLASVVYEQYF. Full variable domain (missing parts from reference TRBV13 and TRBJ2-7): AAGVIQSPRHLIKEKRETATLKCYPIPRHDTVYWYQQGPGQDPQFLISFYEKMQSDKGSIPDRFSAQQFSDYHSELNMSSLELGDSALYFCASSLASVVYEQYFGPGTRLTVT.

This clonotype was found many times. This chain connects TRBV2 to TRBJ2-2; 8 bases match TRBD2. The V and J ends lost 6 bases and 6 bases, in that order; junction bases with no gene match: 6. The germline gives CDR1 SNHLY, CDR2 FYNNEI. CDR3 length equals 14 residues. CDR3 amino acids: CASRTGGYAGELFF. CDR3 sequence (DNA): TGTGCCAGCAGGACGGGGGGGTATGCCGGGGAGCTGTTTTTT.

This clonotype was observed once. A much larger clone lies one base from this, so it may be a read error. The chain couples TRBV4-3 to TRBJ1-5; unclear D gene. CDR3 length: 17 amino acids. CDR1 LGHNA and CDR2 YSLEER come from the germline V gene. V lost 0 bases and J 4 bases, leaving 16 bases between the germline ends. CDR3 DNA: TGCGCCAGCAGCCAAGATCGGGCAGAAACGGGAAATCAGCCCCAGCATTTT. It encodes CASSQDRAETGNQPQHF.

In this sample, this clonotype turned up many times. The genes are TRBV30 and TRBJ2-7, with 10 bases lining up with TRBD1. V shed 0 bases, J shed 7 bases, and the junction held 6 bases outside the gene matches. This CDR3 region has 14 residues. CDR1 is GTSNPN, CDR2 SVGIG, per germline (reference sequence). Here the CDR3 reads CAWSVGTGDLEQYF. As DNA, the CDR3 is TGTGCCTGGAGTGTGGGGACAGGGGACCTGGAGCAGTACTTC.

This clonotype was seen repeatedly, ten times or more. The chain is built from TRBV7-2 and TRBJ2-2; 10 positions match TRBD2. V lost 8 bases to trimming and J lost 5 bases; unmatched junction nucleotides: 8. Germline lookup yields CDR1 SGHTA and CDR2 FQGNSA. This CDR3 is 15 amino acids long. The CDR3 DNA reads as TGTGCCAGCCGGGCTAGCGGGAGAGCTACCGGGGAGCTGTTTTTT. It yields the protein CASRASGRATGELFF.

This clonotype turned up a few times. CDR3 amino acids: CASSRVVYNEQFF. DNA for the CDR3: TGTGCCAGCAGCCGAGTGGTGTACAATGAGCAGTTCTTC. The rearrangement links TRBV7-9 to TRBJ2-1; D not certain. The CDR3 length is 13 residues. Germline CDR1 and CDR2: SEHNR and FQNEAQ (reference sequence). Trimming removed 5 bases at V and 4 bases at J, with 9 bases between.

This clonotype was counted at least ten times. The chain uses TRBV7-8 and TRBJ1-4; D remains ambiguous. From germline, CDR1 is SGHVS and CDR2 FQNEAQ. CDR3 length: 16 amino acids. Between the trimmed V and J ends, which lost 5 bases and 1 base, there was a span of 14 bases. CDR3 residues: CASSHDHVLTNEKLFF. The CDR3 DNA is TGTGCCAGCAGCCATGACCACGTGCTAACTAATGAAAAACTGTTTTTT.

The table lists this clonotype with many counts. This chain connects TRBV9 to TRBJ2-4; D is unresolved. Germline V CDR1 and CDR2: SGDLS, YYNGEE. The CDR3 length is 16 residues. V shed 0 bases and J shed 0 bases, with 10 bases lying between them. CDR3: CASSVVRPLAKNIQYF. DNA of the CDR3: TGTGCCAGCAGCGTAGTGAGACCCCTAGCCAAAAACATTCAGTACTTC.

This clonotype was seen many times. The chain joins TRBV5-1 to TRBJ2-2, with 7 bases identical to TRBD1. J lost 0 bases, V lost 4 bases, and 15 bases had no gene match. The CDR3 covers 19 residues. Germline V gene sequence: CDR1 SGHRS, CDR2 YFSETQ. The CDR3 DNA reads as TGCGCCAGCAGCACCCGACAGGGCCCAGCGGTACCGAACACCGGGGAGCTGTTTTTT. It specifies CASSTRQGPAVPNTGELFF.

This sequence joins TRBV28 and TRBJ2-5; 12 nucleotides agree with TRBD1. The CDR3 runs 16 residues. Germline loops: CDR1 MDHEN, CDR2 SYDVKM. V lost 6 bases to trimming and J lost 5 bases; unmatched junction nucleotides: 10. The chain's CDR3 is CASRAPGQGAKETQYF. The CDR3, as DNA: TGTGCCAGCAGAGCTCCGGGACAGGGGGCAAAGGAGACCCAGTACTTC.

This clonotype was recorded many times. The J gene is TRBJ2-7, the V gene TRBV7-2, with a tentative D call TRBD1 (5 bases). The V and J ends lost 1 base and 5 bases respectively, with 12 bases between them. Germline CDR1 reads SGHTA; CDR2 reads FQGNSA. This CDR3 has 14 amino acids. CDR3 nucleotides: TGTGCCAGCAGCTTAGATTCGCGCAGGGACGAGCAGTACTTC. Protein: CASSLDSRRDEQYF.

This clonotype was observed many times. The chain uses TRBV4-3 and TRBJ2-3, with 8 bases matching TRBD2. Germline V gene data show CDR1 as LGHNA and CDR2 as YSLEER. J lost 6 bases, V lost 1 base, and 6 bases had no gene match. There are 15 residues in the CDR3. The CDR3 protein is CASSQVLAGADTQYF. DNA for the CDR3: TGCGCCAGCAGCCAAGTGCTAGCGGGTGCGGATACGCAGTATTTT.

The gene calls are TRBV6-1 and TRBJ1-6, with a possible D match to TRBD1 (6 bases). V was trimmed by 5 bases and J by 8 bases, leaving 25 bases between them. This CDR3 is built from 18 residues. Germline V CDR1 and CDR2: MNHNS, SASEGT. The CDR3 spells CASSQDVWGGPSDSPLHF. The CDR3 bases are TGTGCCAGCAGTCAAGACGTTTGGGGGGGGCCGTCGGATTCACCCCTCCACTTT.

The table lists this clonotype with many counts. The chain is built from TRBV4-1 and TRBJ1-5; 9 positions match TRBD1. CDR1 MGHRA and CDR2 YSYEKL come from the germline V gene. V shed 2 bases and J 6 bases; nucleotides not matched to a gene: 2. The CDR3 has 14 residues. CDR3 coding DNA: TGCGCCAGCAGCCAACGGACAGGGGTTCAGCCCCAGCATTTT. Translating gives CASSQRTGVQPQHF.

This clonotype was detected ten times or more. The rearrangement uses TRBV7-2 and TRBJ2-7; D remains ambiguous. From germline, CDR1 is SGHTA and CDR2 FQGNSA. Trimming removed 1 base at V and 5 bases at J, with 12 bases between. CDR3 size: 14 residues. CDR3 protein: CASSLVKELHEQYF. CDR3 nucleotide sequence: TGTGCCAGCAGCTTAGTAAAGGAATTGCACGAGCAGTACTTC.

This chain joins TRBV7-2 and TRBJ2-3; D is unclear. V was pared by 8 bases and J by 2 bases, with 8 bases between. The CDR3 is 12 amino acids. CDR1 SGHTA and CDR2 FQGNSA come from the germline V gene. Here the CDR3 DNA reads TGTGCCAGCCTTAGAAACACAGATACGCAGTATTTT. Encoded protein: CASLRNTDTQYF.

This sequence joins TRBV19 and TRBJ1-2, with D uncertain. CDR1 is LNHDA, CDR2 SQIVND, per germline (reference sequence). V was pared by 1 base and J by 6 bases, with 6 bases between. This CDR3 spans 12 amino acids. CDR3 DNA: TGTGCCAGTAGTATAGGAGGGAATGGCTACACCTTC. It encodes CASSIGGNGYTF.

The rearrangement links TRBV30 to TRBJ1-4, with 8 bases that match TRBD1. In germline, CDR1 is GTSNPN, CDR2 SVGIG (reference sequence). CDR3 length: 13 residues. The V segment lost 3 bases and the J segment 6 bases; nucleotides outside the gene matches: 3. Written as DNA, the CDR3 is TGTGCCTGGAGGACAGGGGATTATGAAAAACTGTTTTTT. Residues: CAWRTGDYEKLFF.

The rearrangement uses TRBV10-2 and TRBJ2-1, with 13 bases lining up with TRBD2. Trimming cost V 4 bases and J 12 bases; bases outside gene matches: 3. The V gene's germline CDR1 is WSHSY and CDR2 SAAADI. This CDR3 has 13 residues. CDR3 protein: CASSGTSGRGQFF. DNA for the CDR3: TGCGCCAGCAGTGGGACTAGCGGGAGAGGGCAGTTCTTC.

This clonotype has ten or more counts. The chain couples TRBV12-3 or TRBV12-4 to TRBJ1-2; TRBD1 matches 9 bases. CDR3 length: 15 residues. The ends lost 6 bases at V and 6 bases at J; junction bases unmatched: 11. CDR3 sequence reads: CASSPITGGANGYTF. The CDR3 coding sequence is TGTGCCAGCAGCCCGATAACAGGGGGCGCAAATGGCTACACCTTC.

V is TRBV4-3 and J is TRBJ2-7; 10 bases are a match to TRBD2. The CDR3 has 17 residues. CDR1 and CDR2 from the germline V gene are LGHNA and YSLEER. Losses at the gene ends were 0 bases for V and 1 base for J; bases not matched to a gene: 6. The CDR3: CASSQDLLAGISYEQYF. CDR3 sequence (DNA): TGCGCCAGCAGCCAAGACCTACTAGCGGGAATATCCTACGAGCAGTACTTC.

In its sample, this clonotype was seen many times. The chain employs TRBV2 and TRBJ1-2; tentatively, D is TRBD1 (5 bases). Germline V gives CDR1 SNHLY, CDR2 FYNNEI. V was shortened by 6 bases and J by 1 base, with 12 bases between the two germline ends. The CDR3 is made up of 14 amino acids. CDR3 amino acids: CASSRDAINYGYTF. Written as DNA, the CDR3 is TGTGCCAGCAGCCGGGACGCCATTAACTATGGCTACACCTTC.

This clonotype was seen many times. This sequence joins TRBV4-3 and TRBJ2-1; D might be TRBD2 (6 bases). V was clipped by 0 bases and J by 3 bases, with 9 bases between them. CDR1 and CDR2 from the germline V gene are LGHNA and YSLEER. The CDR3 has 15 amino acids. In DNA, the CDR3 is TGCGCCAGCAGCCAAGATGCTAGCGTCTACAATGAGCAGTTCTTC. Encoded protein: CASSQDASVYNEQFF.

The sample holds many counts of this clonotype. The CDR3, as DNA: TGTGCCAGCAGCTTACACGGGGGGCACACAGATACGCAGTATTTT. Its translation: CASSLHGGHTDTQYF. The chain links TRBV11-2 to TRBJ2-3; weak D call: TRBD2 (7 bases). Between the trimmed V and J ends, which lost 2 bases and 2 bases, there was a span of 11 bases. Germline V CDR1 and CDR2: SGHAT, FQNNGV. The length of the CDR3 is 15 residues.